Below are 27 T cell receptor beta chains sequenced from a single sample in a study of neurological immune-mediated disorders. TCRdb called the 5' RACE reads again in MiXCR, with one record for every CDR3 protein. The table shows around 29,000 distinct CDR3 sequences, with 12% occurring only once. The sequencing input was PBMCs. All receptors derive from a woman aged 60-75 years in good health.

The sample holds many counts of this clonotype. The chain joins TRBV2 to TRBJ1-3, with D perhaps matching TRBD1 (5 bases). The ends were cut back, 7 bases at V and 2 bases at J, with 15 bases in the middle. Per germline, CDR1 SNHLY and CDR2 FYNNEI. This CDR3 has 15 residues. Written as DNA, the CDR3 is TGTGCCAGCATTGCTATGGGGGGAACTGGAAACACCATATATTTT. Protein product: CASIAMGGTGNTIYF.

This clonotype was picked up many times. The gene calls are TRBV5-1 and TRBJ1-1; 10 bases agree with TRBD1. With 3 bases clipped from V and 4 bases from J, the junction kept 6 bases outside the gene matches. The CDR3 loop spans 15 amino acids. Germline CDR1 is SGHRS and CDR2 is YFSETQ. CDR3 bases: TGCGCCAGCAGCTCGGACAGGGGGTATAGCACTGAAGCTTTCTTT. Its translation: CASSSDRGYSTEAFF.

This clonotype was detected many times. This chain connects TRBV7-2 to TRBJ2-6; 9 bases are shared with TRBD1. J gave up 2 bases and V 5 bases, and 4 bases lay outside the gene matches. The CDR3 sequence is 16 residues long. Looked up from germline, CDR1 is SGHTA and CDR2 is FQGNSA. CDR3 coding DNA: TGTGCCAGCAGCCCACAGGGGGCGCCTGGGGCCAACGTCCTGACTTTC. This translates into CASSPQGAPGANVLTF.

At least ten counts were recorded for this clonotype. The chain couples TRBV28 to TRBJ2-7; possibly TRBD2 for D (7 bases). Trimming stripped 2 bases from V and 1 base from J, with 9 bases between. CDR3 size: 14 residues. Germline V gene data show CDR1 as MDHEN and CDR2 as SYDVKM. The CDR3 spells CASSLRGGSYEQYF. CDR3 bases: TGTGCCAGCAGTTTAAGGGGGGGTTCCTACGAGCAGTACTTC.

The sample holds many counts of this clonotype. The rearrangement links TRBV7-6 to TRBJ2-7; 10 bases map to TRBD2. Germline CDR1 reads SGHVS; CDR2 reads FNYEAQ. With V trimmed by 3 bases and J by 7 bases, 9 bases remained unmatched. The CDR3 runs 15 residues. The CDR3 sequence is CASSLGLAGAREQYF. DNA of the CDR3: TGTGCCAGCAGCTTGGGGCTAGCGGGGGCTAGGGAGCAGTACTTC. Based on the CDR3 plus reference TRBV7-6 and TRBJ2-7, the full variable domain is GAGVSQSPRYKVTKRGQDVALRCDPISGHVSLYWYRQALGQGPEFLTYFNYEAQQDKSGLPNDRFSAERPEGSISTLTIQRTEQRDSAMYRCASSLGLAGAREQYFGPGTRLTVT.

The chain links TRBV7-2 to TRBJ2-7, with 8 bases matching TRBD2. In germline, CDR1 is SGHTA, CDR2 FQGNSA. The CDR3 covers 14 residues. V dropped 2 bases and J dropped 5; count of bases not matched to a gene: 5. CDR3 sequence reads: CASSLTSGLNEQYF. CDR3 nucleotides: TGTGCCAGCAGCTTAACTAGCGGACTTAACGAGCAGTACTTC. The complete variable domain, with remaining parts taken from reference TRBV7-2 and TRBJ2-7, reads GAGVSQSPSNKVTEKGKDVELRCDPISGHTALYWYRQSLGQGLEFLIYFQGNSAPDKSGLPSDRFSAERTGGSVSTLTIQRTQQEDSAVYLCASSLTSGLNEQYFGPGTRLTVT.

This clonotype was observed once. V usage is TRBV5-1 and J usage is TRBJ2-3, with 9 bases aligning to TRBD1. Losses at the gene ends were 4 bases for V and 11 bases for J; bases not matched to a gene: 14. The CDR3 consists of 15 residues. Germline V gene data show CDR1 as SGHRS and CDR2 as YFSETQ. Written as DNA, the CDR3 is TGCGCCAGCAGCGAGCCGGGACAGGGTGACAATGAGCAGTATTTT. Translated: CASSEPGQGDNEQYF.

This clonotype was counted at least ten times. The rearrangement links TRBV5-1 to TRBJ2-5; the D gene is possibly TRBD1 (8 bases). Trimming took 4 bases from V and 5 from J, leaving 15 bases between them. Germline CDR1 reads SGHRS; CDR2 reads YFSETQ. The CDR3 runs 14 residues. The CDR3 sequence: CASSRGQGGETQYF. In DNA form, the CDR3 reads TGCGCCAGCAGCCGCGGACAGGGAGGGGAGACCCAGTACTTC.

Many counts were recorded for this clonotype. This rearrangement joins TRBV5-1 to TRBJ1-2, with 7 bases aligning to TRBD1. Germline-derived CDR1 and CDR2 are SGHRS and YFSETQ. This CDR3 is 16 amino acids long. V was pared by 1 base and J by 4 bases, with 10 bases of the junction left unmatched. In DNA form, the CDR3 reads TGCGCCAGCAGCTTGTCTCAGGGACAGATTGGCTATGGCTACACCTTC. Its translation: CASSLSQGQIGYGYTF.

This clonotype has at least ten counts. This CDR3 reads CASSSGTGREKLFF. In DNA form, the CDR3 reads TGCGCCAGCAGCTCTGGGACAGGGCGTGAAAAACTGTTTTTT. V usage is TRBV5-1 and J usage is TRBJ1-4; 9 nucleotides agree with TRBD1. Germline V gives CDR1 SGHRS, CDR2 YFSETQ. The V segment lost 3 bases and the J segment 7 bases; nucleotides outside the gene matches: 4. This CDR3 has 14 residues.

This clonotype was observed many times. V and J are TRBV5-6 and TRBJ1-2, with D maybe TRBD1 (6 bases). CDR1 and CDR2 from the germline V gene are SGHDT and YYEEEE. The CDR3 covers 15 residues. The V end was cut by 4 bases, the J end by 7 bases, with 20 bases between. The CDR3 bases are TGTGCCAGCAGCCCCCCGGGGGCTCCCAGAGGTGGCTACACCTTC. The encoded protein is CASSPPGAPRGGYTF.

This clonotype was counted at least ten times. The rearrangement joins TRBV20-1 to TRBJ1-2, with D maybe TRBD1 (5 bases). CDR1 DFQATT and CDR2 SNEGSKA come from the germline V gene (reference sequence). This CDR3 region has 13 residues. V shed 6 bases and J shed 8 bases, with 19 bases lying between them. This CDR3 is CSAPQGAGIGYTF. Here the CDR3 DNA reads TGCAGTGCACCTCAGGGTGCGGGGATCGGCTACACCTTC.

The V gene is TRBV7-2, the J gene TRBJ2-1; the D is unclear. This CDR3 is 16 amino acids long. Trimming took off 1 base at V and 7 bases at J, with 17 bases between the two ends. Germline loops: CDR1 SGHTA, CDR2 FQGNSA. CDR3 nucleotides: TGTGCCAGCAGCTTAGTGCAGGCGTTGTATCTAAATGAGCAGTTCTTC. This encodes CASSLVQALYLNEQFF.

This sequence joins TRBV11-2 and TRBJ2-4; 7 nucleotides agree with TRBD1. The CDR3 has 13 amino acids. Germline V gene data show CDR1 as SGHAT and CDR2 as FQNNGV. V trimming: 3 bases; J trimming: 5 bases; junction bases outside the gene matches: 1. The CDR3 region is CASSFDRENIQYF. The CDR3 DNA reads as TGTGCCAGCAGCTTCGACAGGGAAAACATTCAGTACTTC.

This chain connects TRBV12-3 or TRBV12-4 to TRBJ2-5, with 8 bases aligning to TRBD1. The trim removed 5 bases at V and 0 bases at J, leaving 8 bases unmatched. The CDR3 sequence is 16 residues long. The CDR3 protein is CASSVRDRQYQETQYF. The CDR3 DNA reads TGTGCCAGCAGTGTACGGGACAGGCAATACCAAGAGACCCAGTACTTC.

This clonotype was detected many times. This chain connects TRBV10-3 to TRBJ1-4, with 7 bases aligning to TRBD1. From germline, CDR1 is ENHRY and CDR2 SYGVKD. CDR3 length: 15 residues. Unmatched junction bases numbered 6, after V lost 1 base and J lost 7 bases. As DNA, the CDR3 is TGTGCCATCAGTGAGTACGCACAGGGGTCTGAAAAACTGTTTTTT. This codes for CAISEYAQGSEKLFF.

This clonotype was seen repeatedly, ten times or more. V is TRBV15 and J is TRBJ2-7; TRBD1 matches at 8 bases. J was trimmed by 1 base and V by 4 bases; bases with no gene match: 6. The CDR3 has 15 residues. Germline loops: CDR1 LNHNV, CDR2 YYDKDF (reference sequence). CDR3 protein: CATSTRTGQSYEQYF. The CDR3 nucleotides are TGTGCCACCAGCACGAGGACAGGGCAATCCTACGAGCAGTACTTC.

This clonotype was observed at least ten times. V usage is TRBV5-1 and J usage is TRBJ2-3; 10 bases map to TRBD1. The J segment lost 2 bases and the V segment lost 0 bases, leaving 3 bases of the junction unmatched. There are 16 residues in the CDR3. CDR1 is SGHRS, CDR2 YFSETQ, per germline. The CDR3, as DNA: TGCGCCAGCAGCTTGGTCGGGACAGGGGCCACAGATACGCAGTATTTT. Residues: CASSLVGTGATDTQYF.

The chain couples TRBV7-2 to TRBJ2-2; D may be TRBD1 or TRBD2 (5 bases each). The germline V and J ends were trimmed by 7 bases and 8 bases, with 14 bases remaining between them. Germline assignment: CDR1 SGHTA and CDR2 FQGNSA. This CDR3 is built from 13 residues. CDR3 bases: TGTGCCAGCAAGCCCGGGACCGCGGGGGAGCTGTTTTTT. Protein: CASKPGTAGELFF.

The sample holds many counts of this clonotype. The chain recombines TRBV20-1 with TRBJ2-6; perhaps TRBD1 as D (5 bases). Germline CDR1 reads DFQATT; CDR2 reads SNEGSKA (reference sequence). This CDR3 region has 13 residues. The V and J ends lost 6 bases and 4 bases respectively, with 10 bases between them. DNA for the CDR3: TGCAGTGCCGGACACCCGGGGGCCAACGTCCTGACTTTC. This codes for CSAGHPGANVLTF.

This clonotype was seen at least ten times. The rearrangement joins TRBV15 to TRBJ2-1, with 13 bases identical to TRBD2. The V segment lost 3 bases and the J segment 5 bases; nucleotides outside the gene matches: 4. This CDR3 contains 16 residues. The germline CDR1 and CDR2 sequences are LNHNV and YYDKDF (reference sequence). CDR3 nucleotide sequence: TGTGCCACCAGCAGGTACGGACTAGCGGGGGACAATGAGCAGTTCTTC. Its translation is CATSRYGLAGDNEQFF.

V and J are TRBV7-9 and TRBJ2-5; TRBD2 is a possible D gene (6 bases). Between the trimmed V and J ends, which lost 5 bases and 2 bases, there was a span of 12 bases. Germline CDR1 reads SEHNR; CDR2 reads FQNEAQ (reference sequence). This CDR3 contains 14 residues. The DNA for the CDR3 is TGTGCCAGCAGCCTGTCTGGGGGGCAAGAGACCCAGTACTTC. Translation gives CASSLSGGQETQYF.

This clonotype was observed at least ten times. The chain links TRBV27 to TRBJ1-1; D unclear. This CDR3 has 13 amino acids. CDR1 MNHEY and CDR2 SMNVEV come from the germline V gene (reference sequence). V lost 5 bases, J lost 2 bases, and 9 bases lay in between. CDR3 residues: CASSLHVNTEAFF. The CDR3 region has the DNA TGTGCCAGCAGTCTTCACGTCAACACTGAAGCTTTCTTT.

This clonotype has ten or more counts. The chain carries TRBV5-1 and TRBJ2-1; 11 bases line up with TRBD2. The CDR3 has 15 residues. The J segment lost 7 bases and the V segment lost 3 bases, leaving 6 bases of the junction unmatched. Germline assignment: CDR1 SGHRS and CDR2 YFSETQ. Here the CDR3 reads CASSSLAGGPNEQFF. The CDR3, as DNA: TGCGCCAGCAGCTCTTTAGCGGGGGGGCCGAATGAGCAGTTCTTC.

This clonotype occurred many times. The J gene is TRBJ2-7, the V gene TRBV7-2; no clear D. This CDR3 comprises 14 residues. CDR1 and CDR2 (germline): SGHTA, FQGNSA. Trimming took off 0 bases at V and 7 bases at J, with 13 bases between the two ends. The CDR3 nucleotides read TGTGCCAGCAGCTTAGCGGCAGCGCAGAGGGAGCAGTACTTC. Protein sequence: CASSLAAAQREQYF.

The V and J genes are TRBV30 and TRBJ1-2, with TRBD1 matching over 7 bases. V trimming: 2 bases; J trimming: 1 base; junction bases outside the gene matches: 4. The length of the CDR3 is 14 residues. Per germline, CDR1 GTSNPN and CDR2 SVGIG (reference sequence). In DNA form, the CDR3 reads TGTGCCTGGAGTCAAGGGGGCTTTAACTATGGCTACACCTTC. Translated: CAWSQGGFNYGYTF. The variable domain in full, completed from reference TRBV30 and TRBJ1-2, reads SQTIHQWPATLVQPVGSPLSLECTVEGTSNPNLYWYRQAAGRGLQLLFYSVGIGQISSEVPQNLSASRPQDRQFILSSKKLLLSDSGFYLCAWSQGGFNYGYTFGSGTRLTVV.

This clonotype was observed at least ten times. The CDR3 DNA follows: TGTGCCAGCAGTTTAGGAGTTGTCGATGAGCAGTTCTTC. Translated, it gives CASSLGVVDEQFF. The chain links TRBV12-3 or TRBV12-4 to TRBJ2-1; D is undetermined. This CDR3 contains 13 residues. V lost 1 base and J lost 8, with 9 bases in between.